This T cell receptor (beta chain) was captured in a study of PD-L1 blockade in urothelial cancer. Notes on the study in general: Improved survival was predicted by pretreatment blood TCR clonality below the median.

Germline values: CDR1 SGHNT, CDR2 YYREEE (reference sequence). The V segment lost 0 bases and the J segment 7 bases; nucleotides outside the gene matches: 6. This CDR3 contains 15 residues. Libraries were prepared by immunoSEQ multiplex PCR; TCRdb keeps only in-frame clonotypes and omits some of them. The sample consists of about 39,000 clones, roughly 82% of them appearing once. Time point specified: peripheral blood 6 weeks after treatment start. Of note for this clone: Its antigen is not identified.

The sequencing here drew on PBMCs, taken around atezolizumab (anti-PD-L1) treatment. This TCR was sampled from a man aged 35-49 years with urothelial cancer. V gene TRBV5-4 combines with J gene TRBJ2-1, with 8 positions matching TRBD2. In nucleotides, the CDR3 is TGTGCCAGCAGCTTGGCGGGACTAGGAGCAAATGAGCAGTTCTTC. This sequence encodes CASSLAGLGANEQFF.